The T cell receptor (beta chain) under discussion was sequenced for a study of type 1 regulatory T cells. TCRdb fed the reads into MiXCR, producing one record per CDR3 protein. Here the sample spans about 100,000 distinct CDR3 sequences, roughly 28% being singletons. This clonotype was counted between two and nine times. This CDR3 is built from 14 residues. The V and J ends lost 5 bases and 5 bases respectively, with 12 bases between them. Germline loops: CDR1 MNHEY, CDR2 SMNVEV (reference sequence). The sequencing input was CD4+ T cells, either the whole sample or a sorted fraction (not recorded which). V usage is TRBV27 and J usage is TRBJ2-2; D possibly corresponds to TRBD1 (5 bases). The receptor comes from a human donor in good health. The CDR3 DNA follows: TGTGCCAGCAGTCCCACTCAGGGAACCGGGGAGCTGTTTTTT. It specifies CASSPTQGTGELFF.